The subject of this entry is one TCR beta chain. The antigen remains unidentified. The data were obtained in a study of shared clonotypes between healthy human individuals. Study findings and constraints: Sequencing depth was a factor that was expected to affect clonotype sharing among donors. Among the subsets, naive ones generally showed larger estimated richness than memory ones.

The CDR3 totals 12 residues. CDR1 is MNHNY and CDR2 is SVGAGI in the germline V gene (reference sequence). Between the trimmed V and J ends, which lost 10 bases and 0 bases, there was a span of 10 bases. Terminally differentiated effector memory CD45RA+ cells were left out of the naive CD8 fraction, which was CD45RO-negative and positively selected for CCR7. The donors, healthy adults who were HIV-negative, had experienced no recent acute infections or vaccinations. A deep-level run was used for the assay. Clones were sequenced by immunoSEQ multiplex PCR, and TCRdb holds only the in-frame ones, with some missing. The sample contains 1.5 million to 2.5 million clones, over 85% of which appear only once.

The source material was naive CD8+ T cells sorted from blood. The TCR sequence derives from a man aged 18 to 35 in good health. The chain is built from TRBV6-6 and TRBJ2-7, with D perhaps matching TRBD2 (6 bases). CDR3: CATAAGSYEQYF. CDR3 coding DNA: TGTGCCACCGCAGCGGGCTCCTACGAGCAGTACTTC.